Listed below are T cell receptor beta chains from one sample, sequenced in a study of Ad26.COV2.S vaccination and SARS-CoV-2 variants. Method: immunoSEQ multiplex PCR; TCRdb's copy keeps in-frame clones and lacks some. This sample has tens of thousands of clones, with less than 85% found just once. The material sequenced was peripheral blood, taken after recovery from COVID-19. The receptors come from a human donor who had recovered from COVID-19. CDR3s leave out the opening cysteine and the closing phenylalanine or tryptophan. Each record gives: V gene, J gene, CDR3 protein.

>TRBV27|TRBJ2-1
ASRGGGSRSHEQF
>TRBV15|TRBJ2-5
ATSRPISEGGGRDLRGTQY
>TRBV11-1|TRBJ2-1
ASSTTGLAGGEQF
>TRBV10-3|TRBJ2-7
AISGYRGQASYEQY
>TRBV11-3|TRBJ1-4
ASTADGSTNEKLF
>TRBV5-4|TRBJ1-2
ASSPRGPNYGYT
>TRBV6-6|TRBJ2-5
ASSSPVGQETQY
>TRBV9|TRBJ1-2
ASSVGGTTFGYT
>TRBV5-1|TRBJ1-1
ASSLRTGGTEAF
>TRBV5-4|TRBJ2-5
ASSSPGQGEDQY
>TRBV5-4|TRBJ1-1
ASSLVNTEAF
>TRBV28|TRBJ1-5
ASSFLLFRGENQPQH
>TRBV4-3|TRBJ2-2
ASSLLLRGLGTGELF
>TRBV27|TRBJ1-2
ASSGQGAYGYT
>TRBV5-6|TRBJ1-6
ASSLHRANSPLH
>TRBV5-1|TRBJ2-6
ASSSGLLSGANVLT
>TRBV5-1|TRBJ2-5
ASSAGGVSQETQY